This T cell receptor (beta chain) was observed in a study of early T cells in non-severe SARS-CoV-2 infection. Background on the study: Alpha and beta chains were unpaired, from unsorted whole-blood bulk RNA.

V gave up 3 bases and J gave up 2 bases, with 6 bases separating them. The germline V gene has CDR1 SQVTM and CDR2 ANQGSEA. This CDR3 region has 12 residues. TCRdb processed the 5' RACE reads anew with MiXCR; each CDR3 protein has one entry. The repertoire consists of 55,000 to 75,000 distinct CDR3 sequences, with 9% to 10% occurring once and the leading ten covering roughly 16%. The TCR originated in an adult who was a healthcare worker with PCR-confirmed SARS-CoV-2 infection or an uninfected control (not recorded which). The specimen comprised whole blood, sampled at baseline. The rearrangement links TRBV29-1 to TRBJ2-3; D is uncertain. The CDR3 is CSVDWNTDTQYF. Written as DNA, the CDR3 is TGCAGCGTTGATTGGAACACAGATACGCAGTATTTT.